The TCR beta chain under discussion was sequenced for a study of OX40 agonist ivuxolimab in advanced cancers. Turning to the study itself: Patients were infused with ivuxolimab every 2 weeks at 0.01 to 10 mg/kg. Notes on the study in general: Compared with CD4+, CD8+ T cells on average had more expanded clones. Researchers did not establish what antigens the expanded peripheral T cells target.

This CDR3 is 16 amino acids long. Germline CDR1 reads LGHNA; CDR2 reads YNFKEQ. The germline V and J ends were trimmed by 4 bases and 2 bases, with 15 bases remaining between them. Generated by immunoSEQ multiplex PCR, the TCRdb table keeps only in-frame clones and is missing some. The sample shows tens of thousands of clones, 88% of them seen only once. Blood was sampled at baseline, cycle 4 day 1, and cycle 7 day 1. In the case of this clone: The antigen is not known.

The J gene is TRBJ2-1, the V gene TRBV4-2; D may be TRBD2 (6 bases). The receptor's source is an adult with an advanced solid tumor such as melanoma, head and neck, liver or kidney cancer. The specimen was CD4+ or CD8+ T cells sorted from blood, collected in a trial of the OX40 agonist ivuxolimab. The CDR3 bases are TGTGCCAGCAGCCCCCCGGGAGTTAGGGCCTACAATGAGCAGTTCTTC. This sequence encodes CASSPPGVRAYNEQFF.